The 26 T cell receptor beta chains presented below share a single source sample, sequenced in a study of Ad26.COV2.S vaccination and SARS-CoV-2 variants. The method was immunoSEQ multiplex PCR; TCRdb's version includes in-frame clones alone and lacks a portion of them. The sample has roughly 380,000 clones; 92% are singletons. Source: peripheral blood, taken after recovery from COVID-19. The receptor set was obtained from a human donor who had recovered from COVID-19.

In the case of this clone: Other DNA sequences from this sample encode an identical CDR3 as well. The V and J genes are TRBV5-1 and TRBJ2-5; possibly TRBD2 for D (6 bases). V lost 4 bases and J 2 bases, leaving 6 bases between the germline ends. The germline gives CDR1 SGHRS, CDR2 YFSETQ. The CDR3 is 12 residues long. The CDR3 spells CASSRGQETQYF. CDR3 nucleotide sequence: TGCGCCAGCAGCCGGGGGCAAGAGACCCAGTACTTC.

The CDR3 region has the DNA TGCAGCGTATCTACCCCGGGGGCGGGTGGCTACACCTTC. This encodes CSVSTPGAGGYTF. The chain is built from TRBV29-1 and TRBJ1-2, with D possibly being TRBD1 (6 bases). Trimming cost V 6 bases and J 7 bases, with 18 bases left between them. This CDR3 has 13 residues. Germline V gene sequence: CDR1 SQVTM, CDR2 ANQGSEA.

This clone was seen a single time. The CDR3 DNA reads TGCGCCAGCAGCCTGGAGGGTGGTCGACGGTTGAACACTGAAGCTTTCTTT. This translates into CASSLEGGRRLNTEAFF. The rearrangement uses TRBV5-1 and TRBJ1-1, with no clear D. The V end lost 4 bases, the J end lost 0 bases, and 19 bases lay between the germline ends. Germline V gives CDR1 SGHRS, CDR2 YFSETQ. This CDR3 spans 17 amino acids. Together with reference TRBV5-1 and TRBJ1-1, the CDR3 gives the full variable domain: KAGVTQTPRYLIKTRGQQVTLSCSPISGHRSVSWYQQTPGQGLQFLFEYFSETQRNKGNFPGRFSGRQFSNSRSEMNVSTLELGDSALYLCASSLEGGRRLNTEAFFGQGTRLTVV.

This clone was counted a few times. The CDR3 sequence is CASTRAGDPGYTF. The CDR3, as DNA: TGTGCCAGCACCCGAGCCGGGGATCCTGGCTACACCTTC. The chain recombines TRBV12-3 or TRBV12-4 with TRBJ1-2; D call uncertain. The CDR3 sequence is 13 residues long. V was clipped by 7 bases and J by 7 bases, with 16 bases between them.

V and J are TRBV29-1 and TRBJ2-5; possible D gene TRBD2, 6 bases. This CDR3 is built from 12 residues. V lost 3 bases, J lost 3 bases, and 8 bases lay in between. Germline loops: CDR1 SQVTM, CDR2 ANQGSEA. CDR3 residues: CSVERLEETQYF. The CDR3 DNA reads TGCAGCGTTGAGAGACTAGAAGAGACCCAGTACTTC.

The rearrangement uses TRBV5-8 and TRBJ2-7, with no clear D. V lost 0 bases and J lost 0, with 7 bases in between. This CDR3 has 14 amino acids. In germline, CDR1 is SGHTS, CDR2 YDEGEE. CDR3 sequence: CASSLGHSSYEQYF. The CDR3 DNA sequence: TGTGCCAGCAGCTTGGGACACAGCTCCTACGAGCAGTACTTC.

The chain has TRBV6-2 or TRBV6-3 and TRBJ2-5, with TRBD2 matching over 12 bases. Looked up from germline, CDR1 is MNHEY and CDR2 is SVGEGT. V dropped 5 bases and J dropped 4; count of bases not matched to a gene: 11. CDR3 length: 17 amino acids. The CDR3 DNA sequence: TGTGCCAGCAGTCTTAGTCCTCGACTAGCGGGGGCAGAGACCCAGTACTTC. This encodes CASSLSPRLAGAETQYF.

The chain couples TRBV9 to TRBJ2-2; 10 bases fit TRBD1. Germline V gene data show CDR1 as SGDLS and CDR2 as YYNGEE. This CDR3 spans 18 amino acids. V shed 3 bases and J 1 base; nucleotides not matched to a gene: 9. The chain's CDR3 is CASSAVPGTGENTGELFF. The CDR3, as DNA: TGTGCCAGCAGCGCGGTACCCGGGACAGGGGAGAACACCGGGGAGCTGTTTTTT.

This chain connects TRBV2 to TRBJ1-1, with a possible D match to TRBD1 (6 bases). Deletions cut 4 bases from V and 1 base from J, with 16 bases between. CDR3 length: 16 amino acids. Germline-derived CDR1 and CDR2 are SNHLY and FYNNEI. This CDR3 is CASSGRDTPENTEAFF. The CDR3 nucleotides are TGTGCCAGCAGTGGACGGGACACACCAGAGAACACTGAAGCTTTCTTT.

The rearrangement joins TRBV10-1 to TRBJ2-5; 12 positions agree with TRBD1. This CDR3 is built from 16 residues. The V gene end was trimmed by 3 bases and the J gene end by 5 bases; junction bases not matched to a gene: 7. The V gene's germline CDR1 is WNHNN and CDR2 SYGVQD (reference sequence). CDR3 sequence: CASSDPGTGGRETQYF. The CDR3 DNA is TGCGCCAGCAGTGACCCCGGGACAGGGGGCCGGGAGACCCAGTACTTC.

V is TRBV10-2 and J is TRBJ2-7, with D tentatively TRBD1 or TRBD2 (6 bases each). V was shortened by 5 bases and J by 1 base, with 15 bases between the two germline ends. The CDR3 has 15 residues. The germline V gene encodes CDR1 WSHSY and CDR2 SAAADI. The CDR3 nucleotides read TGCGCCAGCAGTTTGACTAGAAGGGGGTCCTACGAGCAGTACTTC. Protein product: CASSLTRRGSYEQYF.

The chain combines TRBV2 with TRBJ1-2; 7 bases align to TRBD1. J lost 9 bases, V lost 0 bases, and 7 bases had no gene match. Per germline, CDR1 SNHLY and CDR2 FYNNEI. The CDR3 extends over 14 amino acids. CDR3 sequence (DNA): TGTGCCAGCAGTGAAGCGGACAGGTTCCTTCGCTACACCTTC. Protein: CASSEADRFLRYTF.

The V gene is TRBV28, the J gene TRBJ2-1; maybe TRBD2 (6 bases). The length of the CDR3 is 15 residues. The V end was cut by 5 bases, the J end by 5 bases, with 16 bases between. Per germline, CDR1 MDHEN and CDR2 SYDVKM. The chain's CDR3 is CASSQMGLYNNEQFF. For the CDR3, the DNA is TGTGCCAGCAGTCAGATGGGACTGTATAACAATGAGCAGTTCTTC.

The chain joins TRBV16 to TRBJ1-2; 7 bases align to TRBD1. There are 14 residues in the CDR3. Germline V lookup: CDR1 KGHSY, CDR2 FQNENV. Trimming took 3 bases from V and 1 from J; bases not matched to a gene: 2. This CDR3 is CASSHGTDNYGYTF. As DNA, the CDR3 is TGTGCCAGCAGCCACGGGACAGATAACTATGGCTACACCTTC.

V gene TRBV9 combines with J gene TRBJ2-1; a possible D gene is TRBD1 (6 bases). This CDR3 is built from 18 residues. Germline CDR1 SGDLS, CDR2 YYNGEE. The V and J ends lost 4 bases and 2 bases respectively, with 22 bases between them. CDR3 protein: CASSPGAGLTPTYNEQFF. In DNA, the CDR3 is TGTGCCAGCAGCCCAGGGGCAGGTCTGACCCCAACCTACAATGAGCAGTTCTTC. Based on the CDR3 plus reference TRBV9 and TRBJ2-1, the full variable domain is DSGVTQTPKHLITATGQRVTLRCSPRSGDLSVYWYQQSLDQGLQFLIQYYNGEERAKGNILERFSAQQFPDLHSELNLSSLELGDSALYFCASSPGAGLTPTYNEQFFGPGTRLTVL.

The chain uses TRBV5-1 and TRBJ1-3, with D uncertain. Germline V gives CDR1 SGHRS, CDR2 YFSETQ. The CDR3 totals 16 residues. V was trimmed by 0 bases and J by 4 bases, leaving 14 bases between them. In DNA, the CDR3 is TGCGCCAGCAGCTTGGGGGTCGGAGGAGCCGGAAACACCATATATTTT. Its protein is CASSLGVGGAGNTIYF.

The chain has TRBV6-5 and TRBJ2-5, with D unresolved. V shed 7 bases and J shed 5 bases, with 11 bases lying between them. CDR3 length: 12 amino acids. Germline assignment: CDR1 MNHEY and CDR2 SVGAGI. The CDR3 sequence: CASIGWGETQYF. The CDR3 nucleotides are TGTGCCAGCATCGGGTGGGGTGAGACCCAGTACTTC.

The chain uses TRBV6-2 or TRBV6-3 and TRBJ2-6, with TRBD2 matching over 8 bases. The V gene's germline CDR1 is MNHEY and CDR2 SVGEGT. Losses at the gene ends were 3 bases for V and 0 bases for J; bases not matched to a gene: 10. The CDR3 runs 19 residues. CDR3 nucleotides: TGTGCCAGCAGTTATACGCCGGGGGGGGACGGCTCTGGGGCCAACGTCCTGACTTTC. Protein sequence: CASSYTPGGDGSGANVLTF.

The chain carries TRBV27 and TRBJ2-1; tentative D call: TRBD2 (7 bases). V gave up 11 bases and J gave up 4 bases, with 15 bases separating them. Germline CDR1 reads MNHEY; CDR2 reads SMNVEV (reference sequence). The CDR3 consists of 13 residues. The CDR3 region is CAASRGAYNEQFF. The CDR3 nucleotides read TGTGCCGCCAGTCGGGGGGCATACAATGAGCAGTTCTTC.

The rearrangement joins TRBV5-1 to TRBJ1-1; D is uncertain. In germline, CDR1 is SGHRS, CDR2 YFSETQ. This CDR3 is 12 amino acids long. V lost 7 bases, J lost 1 base, and 8 bases lay in between. The CDR3 DNA is TGCGCCAGCCGCCTAGGGAACACTGAAGCTTTCTTT. This codes for CASRLGNTEAFF.

V gene TRBV13 combines with J gene TRBJ2-1; unclear D gene. CDR1 is PRHDT and CDR2 is FYEKMQ in the germline V gene (reference sequence). Trimming cost V 5 bases and J 5 bases, with 10 bases left between them. The CDR3 is 13 residues long. The CDR3 region is CASSRAQDNEQFF. CDR3 sequence (DNA): TGTGCCAGCAGCCGGGCCCAGGACAATGAGCAGTTCTTC.

The chain is built from TRBV5-5 and TRBJ1-4; unclear D gene. V was pared by 1 base and J by 7 bases, with 14 bases between. Germline CDR1 and CDR2: SGHKS and YYEKEE (reference sequence). The CDR3 is made up of 15 amino acids. CDR3 region: CASSLSLKGGEKLFF. CDR3 bases: TGTGCCAGCAGCTTGTCGTTGAAGGGAGGTGAAAAACTGTTTTTT.

This chain links TRBV11-2 with TRBJ2-1; D not resolved. Deletions cut 1 base from V and 11 bases from J, with 15 bases between. The CDR3 runs to 14 residues. Germline V gene lookup returns CDR1 SGHAT and CDR2 FQNNGV. CDR3: CASSLGVQPMKQFF. CDR3 sequence (DNA): TGTGCCAGCAGCTTAGGGGTACAGCCCATGAAGCAGTTCTTC.

The J gene is TRBJ1-1, the V gene TRBV6-5, with TRBD1 identical over 8 bases. V trimming: 5 bases; J trimming: 10 bases; junction bases outside the gene matches: 12. Per the germline V gene, CDR1 is MNHEY and CDR2 is SVGAGI. This CDR3 region has 14 residues. CDR3 sequence (DNA): TGTGCCAGCAGTCCGCTTCTGGACAGGGTCGGAGCTTTCTTT. It encodes CASSPLLDRVGAFF.

The V gene is TRBV28, the J gene TRBJ2-1; D is perhaps TRBD2 (5 bases). The CDR3 covers 14 residues. Trimming took 0 bases from V and 4 from J, leaving 7 bases between them. Germline loops: CDR1 MDHEN, CDR2 SYDVKM. The CDR3: CASSLWDSYNEQFF. The CDR3, as DNA: TGTGCCAGCAGTTTATGGGACTCGTACAATGAGCAGTTCTTC.

The chain links TRBV7-9 to TRBJ1-2; 7 bases are a match to TRBD1. The V and J ends lost 7 bases and 8 bases, in that order; junction bases with no gene match: 7. The length of the CDR3 is 12 residues. Germline V gene lookup returns CDR1 SEHNR and CDR2 FQNEAQ (reference sequence). The DNA of the CDR3 is TGTGCCAGCACCGAGACAGGGCAGGGCTACACCTTC. It translates to CASTETGQGYTF.